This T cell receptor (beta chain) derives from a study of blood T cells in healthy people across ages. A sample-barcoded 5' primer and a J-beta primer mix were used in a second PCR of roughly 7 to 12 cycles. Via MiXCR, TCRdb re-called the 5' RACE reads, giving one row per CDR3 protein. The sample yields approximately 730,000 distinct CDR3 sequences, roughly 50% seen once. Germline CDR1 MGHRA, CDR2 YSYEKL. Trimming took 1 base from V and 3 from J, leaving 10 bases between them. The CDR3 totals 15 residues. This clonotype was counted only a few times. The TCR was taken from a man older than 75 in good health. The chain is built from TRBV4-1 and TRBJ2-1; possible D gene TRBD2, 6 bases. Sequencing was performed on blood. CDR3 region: CASSQVGGDYNEQFF. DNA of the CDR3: TGCGCCAGCAGCCAAGTCGGGGGAGACTACAATGAGCAGTTCTTC.